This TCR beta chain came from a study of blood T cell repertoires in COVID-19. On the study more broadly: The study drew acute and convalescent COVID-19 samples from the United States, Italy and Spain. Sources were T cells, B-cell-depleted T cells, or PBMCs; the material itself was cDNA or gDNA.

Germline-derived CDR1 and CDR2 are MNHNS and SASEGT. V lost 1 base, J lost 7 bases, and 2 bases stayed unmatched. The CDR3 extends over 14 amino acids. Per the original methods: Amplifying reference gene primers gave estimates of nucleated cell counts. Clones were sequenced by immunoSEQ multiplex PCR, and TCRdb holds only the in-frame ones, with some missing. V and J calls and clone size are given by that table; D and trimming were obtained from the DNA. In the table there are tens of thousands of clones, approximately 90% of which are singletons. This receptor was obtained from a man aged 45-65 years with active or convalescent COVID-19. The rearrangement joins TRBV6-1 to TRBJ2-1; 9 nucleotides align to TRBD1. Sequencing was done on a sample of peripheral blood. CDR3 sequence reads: CASSEVDRGNEQFF. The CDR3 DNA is TGTGCCAGCAGTGAAGTTGACAGGGGGAATGAGCAGTTCTTC.